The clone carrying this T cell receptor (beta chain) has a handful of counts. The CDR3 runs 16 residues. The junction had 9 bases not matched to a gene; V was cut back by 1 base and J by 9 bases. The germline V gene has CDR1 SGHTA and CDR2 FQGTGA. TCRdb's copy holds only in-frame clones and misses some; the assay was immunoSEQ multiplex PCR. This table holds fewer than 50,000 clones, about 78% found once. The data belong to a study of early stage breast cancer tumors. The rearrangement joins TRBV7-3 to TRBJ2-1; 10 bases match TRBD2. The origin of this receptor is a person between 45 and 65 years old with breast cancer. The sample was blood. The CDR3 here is CASSLMPSGSGGEQFF. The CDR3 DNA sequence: TGTGCCAGCAGCTTAATGCCTAGCGGGAGTGGTGGTGAGCAGTTCTTC.